What follows are 14 T cell receptor beta chains derived from one specimen sequenced in a study of cytomegalovirus exposure and HLA in healthy donors. Both 60 Vbeta primers and 13 Jbeta primers went into the PCR. Sequenced by immunoSEQ multiplex PCR; TCRdb stores in-frame clones only, minus some. The sample consists of fewer than 85,000 clones, roughly 84% of them appearing once. Sequencing was carried out using PBMCs. Receptors originate from a man in his 70s in good health and CMV-seropositive.

V usage is TRBV19 and J usage is TRBJ1-3; D remains unclear. The V gene's germline CDR1 is LNHDA and CDR2 SQIVND (reference sequence). Trimming took 3 bases from V and 3 from J, leaving 3 bases between them. This CDR3 contains 12 residues. CDR3 in DNA: TGTGCCAGTAGTATTTATGGAAACACCATATATTTT. Amino acid sequence: CASSIYGNTIYF.

This chain links TRBV6-1 with TRBJ1-4; 8 nucleotides agree with TRBD1. This CDR3 is built from 15 residues. Germline V CDR1 and CDR2: MNHNS, SASEGT. V lost 6 bases and J lost 0; bases outside the gene matches: 3. CDR3 bases: TGTGCCAGCAGGGGGGGACAGGCAACTAATGAAAAACTGTTTTTT. Protein: CASRGGQATNEKLFF.

This chain connects TRBV12-5 to TRBJ2-5, with no clear D. Germline loops: CDR1 LGHNT, CDR2 FRNRAP. Trimming left V 1 base short and J 3 bases short, with 6 bases between. The CDR3 length is 13 residues. This CDR3 reads CASGLGHEETQYF. The DNA for the CDR3 is TGTGCTAGTGGTTTGGGGCACGAAGAGACCCAGTACTTC.

This chain links TRBV19 with TRBJ2-1, with 10 bases matching TRBD2. The CDR3 extends over 14 amino acids. V was clipped by 6 bases and J by 9 bases; unmatched bases: 8. CDR1 and CDR2 (germline): LNHDA, SQIVND (reference sequence). CDR3 region: CASRGASGSGEQFF. CDR3 nucleotides: TGTGCCAGTAGAGGTGCTAGCGGGAGTGGTGAGCAGTTCTTC.

The rearrangement links TRBV5-1 to TRBJ1-2, with no clear D. Looked up from germline, CDR1 is SGHRS and CDR2 is YFSETQ. CDR3 size: 12 residues. Deletions cut 2 bases from V and 8 bases from J, with 10 bases between. The CDR3, as DNA: TGCGCCAGCAGCTTTGACATTGAGGGCTACACCTTC. Translation: CASSFDIEGYTF.

The V call is TRBV7-8, the J call TRBJ2-5; D gene uncertain. V shed 1 base and J shed 4 bases, with 7 bases lying between them. The V gene's germline CDR1 is SGHVS and CDR2 FQNEAQ. This CDR3 is built from 13 residues. The CDR3 DNA reads TGTGCCAGCAGCTTAGACAGACGAGAGACCCAGTACTTC. It codes for CASSLDRRETQYF.

This clone was counted between two and nine times. This rearrangement joins TRBV7-6 to TRBJ1-1; weak D call: TRBD1 (5 bases). This CDR3 comprises 13 residues. Trimming removed 7 bases at V and 1 base at J, with 10 bases between. In germline, CDR1 is SGHVS, CDR2 FNYEAQ. CDR3 coding DNA: TGTGCCAGCAATCGGGGGGGGAACACTGAAGCTTTCTTT. Translation: CASNRGGNTEAFF.

The gene calls are TRBV7-9 and TRBJ2-5, with 8 bases fitting TRBD2. The CDR3 is 14 amino acids. The germline gives CDR1 SEHNR, CDR2 FQNEAQ (reference sequence). Losses at the gene ends were 7 bases for V and 5 bases for J; bases not matched to a gene: 9. The CDR3 spells CASTPGGMWETQYF. CDR3 bases: TGTGCCAGCACCCCGGGAGGGATGTGGGAGACCCAGTACTTC.

The chain recombines TRBV9 with TRBJ2-5, with a tentative D call TRBD2 (7 bases). The germline V gene encodes CDR1 SGDLS and CDR2 YYNGEE. The CDR3 is 15 residues long. The V end lost 0 bases, the J end lost 4 bases, and 13 bases lay between the germline ends. This CDR3 is CASSVGEGVGETQYF. CDR3 nucleotide sequence: TGTGCCAGCAGCGTAGGGGAGGGGGTGGGAGAGACCCAGTACTTC. Based on the CDR3 plus reference TRBV9 and TRBJ2-5, the full variable domain is DSGVTQTPKHLITATGQRVTLRCSPRSGDLSVYWYQQSLDQGLQFLIQYYNGEERAKGNILERFSAQQFPDLHSELNLSSLELGDSALYFCASSVGEGVGETQYFGPGTRLLVL.

This clone was picked up one time. J is TRBJ2-5 and V is TRBV4-1, with TRBD1 identical over 8 bases. Per germline, CDR1 MGHRA and CDR2 YSYEKL. The CDR3 extends over 14 amino acids. The V and J ends lost 4 bases and 6 bases, in that order; junction bases with no gene match: 7. The chain's CDR3 is CASSPDRERKTQYF. Here the CDR3 DNA reads TGCGCCAGCAGCCCGGACAGGGAAAGGAAGACCCAGTACTTC.

The chain has TRBV11-2 and TRBJ2-1, with 7 nucleotides matching TRBD1. The V gene end was trimmed by 2 bases and the J gene end by 3 bases; junction bases not matched to a gene: 7. CDR3 length equals 16 residues. The germline V gene has CDR1 SGHAT and CDR2 FQNNGV. CDR3 nucleotide sequence: TGTGCCAGCAGCTTAATACGCAGGACAGGCTACAATGAGCAGTTCTTC. This codes for CASSLIRRTGYNEQFF.

CDR3 DNA sequence: TGTGCCAGCAGCCCCCGTGGCCATGAGGCGGGGACCCAGTACTTC. Its protein product is CASSPRGHEAGTQYF. This sequence joins TRBV9 and TRBJ2-5; possible D gene TRBD2, 5 bases. Looked up from germline, CDR1 is SGDLS and CDR2 is YYNGEE. The CDR3 is 15 amino acids. Trimming stripped 4 bases from V and 7 bases from J, with 20 bases between.

The chain combines TRBV11-1 with TRBJ2-1; 13 bases fit TRBD2. The junction had 8 bases not matched to a gene; V was cut back by 4 bases and J by 5 bases. Per the germline V gene, CDR1 is SGHAT and CDR2 is FQDESV (reference sequence). The CDR3 totals 17 residues. This CDR3 is CASSYGGTSGTNNEQFF. The CDR3, as DNA: TGTGCCAGCAGCTATGGGGGGACTAGCGGGACGAACAATGAGCAGTTCTTC.

The rearrangement links TRBV10-3 to TRBJ1-5; D gene unclear. The CDR3 is 12 amino acids. The germline CDR1 and CDR2 sequences are ENHRY and SYGVKD. Trimming shortened V by 6 bases and J by 9 bases, and 12 bases separated the two germline ends. DNA for the CDR3: TGTGCCATCAGCGGCCCTACGGGGCCCCAGCATTTT. Protein sequence: CAISGPTGPQHF.